This TCR beta chain was retrieved from a study of cytomegalovirus exposure and HLA in healthy donors. Sequenced by immunoSEQ multiplex PCR; TCRdb stores in-frame clones only, minus some. Of approximately 160,000 clones listed, 91% are singletons. This CDR3 has 15 amino acids. Study findings and constraints: Generally TCR sequences proved uncommon, though certain public TCRs appeared in numerous donors.

Concerning this clone itself: What it binds is unknown.

The source is a woman younger than 35 in good health and CMV-seropositive. The specimen sequenced was PBMCs. V and J are TRBV21-1 and TRBJ2-7; the table's D call TRBD2 went unverified against the DNA. TRBV21-1 is deemed a pseudogene. CDR3 in DNA: TGTGCCAGCAGCAAGCGGCGGGAGGGCTCCTACGAGCAGTACTTC. Translated: CASSKRREGSYEQYF.